This T cell receptor (beta chain) appears in the sequencing data of a study of blood T cell repertoires in COVID-19. About the study: The cDNA or gDNA used as material had been derived from T cells, B-cell-depleted T cells, or PBMCs.

The V and J ends lost 4 bases and 6 bases, in that order; junction bases with no gene match: 7. The CDR3 has 15 amino acids. CDR1 and CDR2 from the germline V gene are SGHTS and YDEGEE. How the authors handled the data: How many nucleated cells were present was estimated from reference gene primer amplification. The assay was immunoSEQ multiplex PCR, and TCRdb's table has in-frame clones only and misses some. The DNA gave D and trimming, while V, J and clone size come from that table. The sample lists roughly 140,000 clones, around four fifths seen once, with approximately 2.7% in the top ten. The sample consisted of peripheral blood. This TCR derives from a woman aged 40 to 50 with active or convalescent COVID-19. This chain joins TRBV5-8 and TRBJ2-2; TRBD1 agrees at 9 bases. Written as DNA, the CDR3 is TGTGCCAGCAGCAGGGACAGGGTGCCACCCGGGGAGCTGTTTTTT. Translated: CASSRDRVPPGELFF.